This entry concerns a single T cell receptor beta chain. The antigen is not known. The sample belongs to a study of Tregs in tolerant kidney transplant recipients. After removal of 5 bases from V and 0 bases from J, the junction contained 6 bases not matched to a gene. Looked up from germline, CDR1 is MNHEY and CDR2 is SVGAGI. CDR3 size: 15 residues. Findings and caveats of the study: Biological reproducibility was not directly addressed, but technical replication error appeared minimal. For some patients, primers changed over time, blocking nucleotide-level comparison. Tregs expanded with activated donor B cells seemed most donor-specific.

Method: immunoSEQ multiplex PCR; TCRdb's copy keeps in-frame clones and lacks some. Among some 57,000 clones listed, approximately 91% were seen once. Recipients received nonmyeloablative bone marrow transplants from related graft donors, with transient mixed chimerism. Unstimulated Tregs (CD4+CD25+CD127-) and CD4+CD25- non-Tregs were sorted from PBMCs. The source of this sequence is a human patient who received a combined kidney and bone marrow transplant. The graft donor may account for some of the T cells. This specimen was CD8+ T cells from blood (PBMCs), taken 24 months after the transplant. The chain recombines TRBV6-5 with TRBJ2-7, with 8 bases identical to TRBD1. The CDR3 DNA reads TGTGCCAGCAGTCCCACCGGGACAGGCTCCTACGAGCAGTACTTC. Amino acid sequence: CASSPTGTGSYEQYF.